This entry lists 32 T cell receptor beta chains sequenced from one sample in a study of CD8 T cells in ankylosing spondylitis. TCRdb fed the 5' RACE reads into MiXCR, producing one record per CDR3 protein. This sample has about 250,000 distinct CDR3 sequences, with approximately 7.6% found just once. Sequenced: blood, either unsorted or a sorted T cell fraction (not recorded which). Source of these receptors: a female donor with ankylosing spondylitis or in good health (not recorded which).

This clonotype showed up many times. The V call is TRBV6-1, the J call TRBJ1-1, with D possibly being TRBD1 (6 bases). The CDR3 loop spans 14 amino acids. The germline V and J ends were trimmed by 2 bases and 4 bases, with 11 bases remaining between them. The germline V gene encodes CDR1 MNHNS and CDR2 SASEGT. CDR3 bases: TGTGCCAGCAGTGAATACAGGGATCCCACTGAAGCTTTCTTT. It is translated as CASSEYRDPTEAFF.

This clonotype was observed many times. The chain employs TRBV5-1 and TRBJ2-5; 8 positions agree with TRBD1. Germline CDR1 reads SGHRS; CDR2 reads YFSETQ. This CDR3 is built from 14 residues. V gave up 3 bases and J gave up 2 bases; unmatched junction bases: 3. The CDR3 nucleotides are TGCGCCAGCAGCTACGGACAGGGACAAGAGACCCAGTACTTC. It codes for CASSYGQGQETQYF.

In this sample, this clonotype turned up many times. The chain recombines TRBV10-3 with TRBJ2-7, with D possibly being TRBD2 (5 bases). V was shortened by 10 bases and J by 1 base, with 11 bases between the two germline ends. This CDR3 contains 12 residues. CDR1 is ENHRY, CDR2 SYGVKD, per germline. The DNA of the CDR3 is TGTGCCACTCTCGGGATTTCCTACGAGCAGTACTTC. This encodes CATLGISYEQYF.

This clonotype was counted at least ten times. This chain links TRBV6-2 or TRBV6-3 with TRBJ2-2; no definite D call. Germline lookup yields CDR1 MNHEY and CDR2 SVGEGT. The CDR3 is 12 residues long. Trimming removed 4 bases at V and 7 bases at J, with 7 bases between. CDR3 sequence reads: CASSSLVGELFF. CDR3 bases: TGTGCCAGCAGTTCCCTCGTCGGGGAGCTGTTTTTT.

This clonotype was recorded many times. The chain has TRBV20-1 and TRBJ2-1; D uncertain. The CDR3 covers 14 residues. CDR1 and CDR2 (germline): DFQATT, SNEGSKA (reference sequence). Deletions cut 0 bases from V and 1 base from J, with 7 bases between. CDR3 in DNA: TGCAGTGCTAGAGAAGTGGAATCCTACAATGAGCAGTTCTTC. Translated, it gives CSAREVESYNEQFF.

This clonotype appeared many times. The genes are TRBV29-1 and TRBJ2-5, with D unclear. The CDR3 extends over 14 amino acids. Germline values: CDR1 SQVTM, CDR2 ANQGSEA. V lost 6 bases, J lost 2 bases, and 16 bases lay in between. Here the CDR3 DNA reads TGCAGCGTGAAAAGGTTAAGCAGACAAGAGACCCAGTACTTC. Protein: CSVKRLSRQETQYF.

In its sample, this clonotype was seen many times. Written as DNA, the CDR3 is TGTGCCAGCAGTTTACAGGCTGCCTCCTACGAGCAGTACTTC. Amino acid sequence: CASSLQAASYEQYF. The chain links TRBV12-3 or TRBV12-4 to TRBJ2-7; D is undetermined. Trimming took 2 bases from V and 0 from J, leaving 8 bases between them. This CDR3 is 14 amino acids long.

This clonotype came up many times. For the CDR3, the DNA is TGCGCCAGCAGCCAAGATGGAGGGACAGGGACCTACGAGCAGTACTTC. Its protein product is CASSQDGGTGTYEQYF. This chain connects TRBV4-3 to TRBJ2-7; the match to TRBD1 covers 9 bases. The germline V gene encodes CDR1 LGHNA and CDR2 YSLEER. This CDR3 region has 16 residues. V shed 0 bases, J shed 2 bases, and the junction held 5 bases outside the gene matches.

As regards this clonotype: This may come from a read error, since a much larger clone is one base off. The chain links TRBV29-1 to TRBJ1-4; 10 bases line up with TRBD1. Germline CDR1 SQVTM, CDR2 ANQGSEA. The CDR3 runs 15 residues. The CDR3 here is CSVGTGGSSNEKPFF. CDR3 nucleotides: TGCAGCGTTGGGACAGGGGGATCATCTAATGAAAAACCGTTTTTT.

The J gene is TRBJ1-4, the V gene TRBV18, with 10 bases fitting TRBD1. The length of the CDR3 is 17 residues. The V and J ends lost 0 bases and 4 bases, in that order; junction bases with no gene match: 5. Germline V gene lookup returns CDR1 KGHSH and CDR2 LQKENI. The chain's CDR3 is CASSPPGTGARNEKLFF. The CDR3 region has the DNA TGTGCCAGCTCACCACCGGGGACAGGGGCACGTAATGAAAAACTGTTTTTT.

This clonotype appeared many times. The rearrangement joins TRBV6-1 to TRBJ1-6; 8 positions match TRBD1. The CDR3 is 16 amino acids. From germline, CDR1 is MNHNS and CDR2 SASEGT. The V segment lost 6 bases and the J segment 6 bases; nucleotides outside the gene matches: 10. The CDR3 DNA is TGTGCCAGCAGCCCCTTGGGGGGACAGGCTAATTCACCCCTCCACTTT. It codes for CASSPLGGQANSPLHF.

This clonotype was observed many times. The J gene is TRBJ2-7, the V gene TRBV20-1; 7 bases align to TRBD2. Germline CDR1 reads DFQATT; CDR2 reads SNEGSKA (reference sequence). This CDR3 has 13 amino acids. V gave up 5 bases and J gave up 3 bases; unmatched junction bases: 7. CDR3 bases: TGCAGTGCTTTTAAGCGGGATTACTACGAGCAGTACTTC. This encodes CSAFKRDYYEQYF.

This clonotype was found a few times. This rearrangement joins TRBV29-1 to TRBJ2-5, with 9 bases identical to TRBD1. V lost 3 bases, J lost 5 bases, and 7 bases stayed unmatched. The CDR3 runs 14 residues. Germline loops: CDR1 SQVTM, CDR2 ANQGSEA. The CDR3 coding sequence is TGCAGCGTTGAGGACAGGGGCCCGAGGGAGACCCAGTACTTC. Translation: CSVEDRGPRETQYF.

Worth noting for this clonotype: A much larger clone sits a single nucleotide away, making a read error possible. The chain recombines TRBV12-3 or TRBV12-4 with TRBJ2-1; possible D gene TRBD2, 6 bases. The CDR3 sequence is 14 residues long. For the CDR3, the DNA is TGTGCCAGCAGTTTAGCGGGACTCGTTAATGGGCAGTTCTTC. Its translation is CASSLAGLVNGQFF.

This clonotype was observed many times. V gene TRBV27 combines with J gene TRBJ1-4, with a possible D match to TRBD1 (6 bases). The germline V gene has CDR1 MNHEY and CDR2 SMNVEV (reference sequence). V lost 7 bases, J lost 5 bases, and 8 bases lay in between. The CDR3 runs 12 residues. CDR3 protein: CASKRGNEKLFF. The CDR3 bases are TGTGCCAGCAAAAGGGGGAATGAAAAACTGTTTTTT.

This clonotype was observed many times. The CDR3 loop reads CASSLSPTVTYEQYF. The CDR3 DNA sequence: TGCGCCAGCAGCTTAAGCCCTACGGTTACCTACGAGCAGTACTTC. The chain is built from TRBV5-1 and TRBJ2-7; unclear D gene. Trimming stripped 2 bases from V and 2 bases from J, with 14 bases between. This CDR3 contains 15 residues. Germline V gene sequence: CDR1 SGHRS, CDR2 YFSETQ.

The chain uses TRBV7-2 and TRBJ2-7; D possibly corresponds to TRBD2 (6 bases). CDR1 is SGHTA and CDR2 is FQGNSA in the germline V gene. The CDR3 runs 15 residues. Trimming cost V 5 bases and J 5 bases, with 19 bases left between them. CDR3 amino acids: CASSLPGVRGDEQYF. CDR3 DNA: TGTGCCAGCAGCCTCCCGGGGGTGCGGGGAGACGAGCAGTACTTC.

Many counts were recorded for this clonotype. The V and J genes are TRBV6-2 or TRBV6-3 and TRBJ1-4; D is perhaps TRBD1 (6 bases). The CDR3 runs 14 residues. V was shortened by 4 bases and J by 6 bases, with 12 bases between the two germline ends. The V gene's germline CDR1 is MNHEY and CDR2 SVGEGT. CDR3 nucleotides: TGTGCCAGCAGTTGGGGGCTCGAAGATGAAAAACTGTTTTTT. Protein: CASSWGLEDEKLFF.

In its sample, this clonotype was seen many times. V gene TRBV5-1 combines with J gene TRBJ1-1; TRBD1 is a possible D gene (6 bases). CDR1 and CDR2 from the germline V gene are SGHRS and YFSETQ. The CDR3 has 14 amino acids. The germline V and J ends were trimmed by 4 bases and 4 bases, with 14 bases remaining between them. The CDR3 DNA reads TGCGCCAGCAGCACGGGACAAGATATCACTGAAGCTTTCTTT. Amino acids: CASSTGQDITEAFF.

This clonotype was observed at least ten times. This CDR3 is CATSRVDSLAYEQYF. Here the CDR3 DNA reads TGTGCCACCAGCAGGGTGGACTCCCTCGCCTACGAGCAGTACTTC. This chain connects TRBV15 to TRBJ2-7; possibly TRBD2 for D (5 bases). V was trimmed by 3 bases and J by 2 bases, leaving 14 bases between them. The CDR3 runs to 15 residues. From germline, CDR1 is LNHNV and CDR2 YYDKDF (reference sequence).

The CDR3 DNA reads TGTGCCAGCAGCCCAATCCGCCGGACAGGGGGGAAAGCCTACGAGCAGTACTTC. It specifies CASSPIRRTGGKAYEQYF. V is TRBV11-2 and J is TRBJ2-7; 10 bases line up with TRBD1. V dropped 5 bases and J dropped 2; count of bases not matched to a gene: 15. Germline CDR1 and CDR2: SGHAT and FQNNGV. The CDR3 runs 18 residues.

This clonotype was seen many times. This chain uses TRBV30 with TRBJ1-1; 7 positions match TRBD1. V lost 5 bases and J lost 3; bases outside the gene matches: 6. This CDR3 is 13 amino acids long. Germline loops: CDR1 GTSNPN, CDR2 SVGIG (reference sequence). The CDR3 nucleotides are TGTGCCTGGGGGGACAGAGAGGACACTGAAGCTTTCTTT. As protein: CAWGDREDTEAFF.

This clonotype was counted at least ten times. The CDR3 region has the DNA TGTGCCATCAGTGAGTCGGGACTAGCGGGGACCAATGAGCAGTTCTTC. Its translation is CAISESGLAGTNEQFF. The genes are TRBV10-3 and TRBJ2-1; 13 nucleotides line up with TRBD2. Germline V CDR1 and CDR2: ENHRY, SYGVKD. V dropped 0 bases and J dropped 6; count of bases not matched to a gene: 2. The CDR3 length is 16 residues.

This clonotype was picked up many times. The chain employs TRBV2 and TRBJ2-5; D is uncertain. Germline CDR1 reads SNHLY; CDR2 reads FYNNEI. V lost 0 bases and J 2 bases, leaving 7 bases between the germline ends. The CDR3 runs to 14 residues. CDR3 nucleotide sequence: TGTGCCAGCAGTGAAGCGACGGGTCAAGAGACCCAGTACTTC. This gives the protein CASSEATGQETQYF.

The chain joins TRBV20-1 to TRBJ2-3; tentatively, D is TRBD2 (6 bases). V gave up 6 bases and J gave up 10 bases, with 14 bases separating them. Germline V gives CDR1 DFQATT, CDR2 SNEGSKA (reference sequence). The CDR3 spans 11 residues. In DNA, the CDR3 is TGCAGTGCACCGACTAGTTCGGCGCAGTATTTT. Its translation: CSAPTSSAQYF.

This clonotype was counted many times. This sequence joins TRBV9 and TRBJ2-7, with D hard to call. Trimming cost V 0 bases and J 2 bases, with 21 bases left between them. There are 18 residues in the CDR3. The germline V gene encodes CDR1 SGDLS and CDR2 YYNGEE. In DNA, the CDR3 is TGTGCCAGCAGCGTAGGCGTCCCCACAAGGTCAACCCCCTACGAGCAGTACTTC. Amino acid sequence: CASSVGVPTRSTPYEQYF. Variable domain in full (rest from reference TRBV9 and TRBJ2-7): DSGVTQTPKHLITATGQRVTLRCSPRSGDLSVYWYQQSLDQGLQFLIQYYNGEERAKGNILERFSAQQFPDLHSELNLSSLELGDSALYFCASSVGVPTRSTPYEQYFGPGTRLTVT.

This clonotype was found many times. The genes are TRBV3-1 and TRBJ2-1; 14 bases map to TRBD2. The V segment lost 3 bases and the J segment 8 bases; nucleotides outside the gene matches: 12. Per germline, CDR1 LGHDT and CDR2 YNNKEL (reference sequence). This CDR3 is built from 18 residues. In DNA, the CDR3 is TGTGCCAGCAGCCAGACTAGCGGGAGGGCCGGCGCTGGGGATGAGCAGTTCTTC. It encodes CASSQTSGRAGAGDEQFF.

With regard to this clonotype: A read error may be the cause here, since a much bigger clone is one base away. The gene calls are TRBV12-2 and TRBJ2-4; the D call of TRBD2 is as the table states it, not checked on the DNA. TRBV12-2 is flagged as a pseudogene. This CDR3 is built from 20 residues. As DNA, the CDR3 is TGTGCAAGTCGCTTTGCTATACAACCTAGCGGGAGTTTTACCAAAAACATTCAGTACTTC. Amino acid sequence: CASRFAIQPSGSFTKNIQYF.

This clonotype was found many times. The V call is TRBV10-2, the J call TRBJ1-2; D ambiguous. The CDR3 length is 14 residues. V gave up 2 bases and J gave up 8 bases, with 15 bases separating them. The germline V gene has CDR1 WSHSY and CDR2 SAAADI. The CDR3 DNA reads as TGCGCCAGCAGTGAGCGGTACAATTTAGGCGGCTACACCTTC. The encoded protein is CASSERYNLGGYTF.

The J gene is TRBJ2-1, the V gene TRBV29-1; D remains ambiguous. This CDR3 region has 15 residues. The germline CDR1 and CDR2 sequences are SQVTM and ANQGSEA. V lost 0 bases and J lost 0, with 9 bases in between. The CDR3 DNA is TGCAGCGTTGAAGATGGGCCCGCCTCCTACAATGAGCAGTTCTTC. Translation gives CSVEDGPASYNEQFF.

This clonotype has ten or more counts. The chain joins TRBV12-3 or TRBV12-4 to TRBJ2-7, with 10 bases aligning to TRBD2. Losses at the gene ends were 5 bases for V and 0 bases for J; bases not matched to a gene: 4. CDR3 length: 15 amino acids. Written as DNA, the CDR3 is TGTGCCAGCAGTCCCCCTAGCGGGGGCTCCTACGAGCAGTACTTC. Amino acid sequence: CASSPPSGGSYEQYF.

This clonotype was counted many times. V and J are TRBV20-1 and TRBJ2-1; a possible D gene is TRBD2 (7 bases). This CDR3 comprises 16 residues. The ends were cut back, 6 bases at V and 2 bases at J, with 20 bases in the middle. The germline CDR1 and CDR2 sequences are DFQATT and SNEGSKA (reference sequence). The CDR3 DNA reads TGCAGTGCCACCCGAGCTAGCGGACAGACCTACAATGAGCAGTTCTTC. Its translation: CSATRASGQTYNEQFF.